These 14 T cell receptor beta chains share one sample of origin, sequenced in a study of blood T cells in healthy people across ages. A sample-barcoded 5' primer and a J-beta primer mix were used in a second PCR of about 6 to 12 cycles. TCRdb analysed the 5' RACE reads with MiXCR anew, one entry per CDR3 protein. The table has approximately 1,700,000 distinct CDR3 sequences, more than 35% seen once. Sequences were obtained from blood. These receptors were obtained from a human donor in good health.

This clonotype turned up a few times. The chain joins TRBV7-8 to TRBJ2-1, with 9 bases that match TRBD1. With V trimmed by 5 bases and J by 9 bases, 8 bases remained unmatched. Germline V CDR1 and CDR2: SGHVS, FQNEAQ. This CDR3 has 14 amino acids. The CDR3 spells CASSEPGQGSEQFF. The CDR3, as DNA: TGTGCCAGCAGCGAGCCGGGACAGGGCAGTGAGCAGTTCTTC.

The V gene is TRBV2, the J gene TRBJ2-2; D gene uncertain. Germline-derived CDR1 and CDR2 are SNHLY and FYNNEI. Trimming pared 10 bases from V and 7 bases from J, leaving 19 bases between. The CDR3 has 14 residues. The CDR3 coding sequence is TGTGCCACCCTTGTGTGGCTTGATGGCGGGGAGCTGTTTTTT. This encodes CATLVWLDGGELFF. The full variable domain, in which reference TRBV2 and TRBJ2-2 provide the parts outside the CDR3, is EPEVTQTPSHQVTQMGQEVILRCVPISNHLYFYWYRQILGQKVEFLVSFYNNEISEKSEIFDDQFSVERPDGSNFTLKIRSTKLEDSAMYFCATLVWLDGGELFFGEGSRLTVL.

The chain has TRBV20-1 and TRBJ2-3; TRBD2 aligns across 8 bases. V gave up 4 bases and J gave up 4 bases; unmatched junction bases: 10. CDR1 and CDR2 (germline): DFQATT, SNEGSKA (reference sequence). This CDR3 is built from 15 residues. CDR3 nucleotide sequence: TGCAGTGCTAAAACTAGCGGAGACTTTTCAGATACGCAGTATTTT. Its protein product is CSAKTSGDFSDTQYF.

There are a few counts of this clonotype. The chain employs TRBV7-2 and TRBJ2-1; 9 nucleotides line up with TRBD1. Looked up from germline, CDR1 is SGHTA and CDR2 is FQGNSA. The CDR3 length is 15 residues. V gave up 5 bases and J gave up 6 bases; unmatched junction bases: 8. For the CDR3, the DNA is TGTGCCAGCAGCCTGGGACAGGGTTACTTCAATGAGCAGTTCTTC. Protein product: CASSLGQGYFNEQFF.

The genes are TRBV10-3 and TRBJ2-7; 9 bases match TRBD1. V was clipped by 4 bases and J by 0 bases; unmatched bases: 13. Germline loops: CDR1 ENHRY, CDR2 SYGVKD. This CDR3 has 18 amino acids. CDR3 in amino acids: CAISGSDRGRTYSYEQYF. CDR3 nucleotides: TGTGCCATCAGTGGCTCGGACAGGGGACGGACTTACTCCTACGAGCAGTACTTC.

CDR3 sequence reads: CASSLDRLTQYF. The CDR3 region has the DNA TGTGCCAGCAGTTTAGACCGACTCACCCAGTACTTC. V is TRBV12-3 or TRBV12-4 and J is TRBJ2-5, with D unclear. The CDR3 is 12 amino acids. V gave up 1 base and J gave up 8 bases, with 8 bases separating them.

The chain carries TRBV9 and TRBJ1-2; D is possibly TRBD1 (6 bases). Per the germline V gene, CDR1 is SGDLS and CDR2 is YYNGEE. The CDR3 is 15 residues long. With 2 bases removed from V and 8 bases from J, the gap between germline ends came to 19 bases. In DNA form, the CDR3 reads TGTGCCAGCAGCGTGTCTAGTCAGGGGAGGGAAGGCTACACCTTC. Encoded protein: CASSVSSQGREGYTF.

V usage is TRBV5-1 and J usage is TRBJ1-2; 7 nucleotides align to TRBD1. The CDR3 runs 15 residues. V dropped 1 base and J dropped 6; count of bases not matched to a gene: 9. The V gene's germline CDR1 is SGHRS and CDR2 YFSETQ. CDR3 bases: TGCGCCAGCAGCTTGTTGTCAGGGGGTATGGATGGCTACACCTTC. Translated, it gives CASSLLSGGMDGYTF.

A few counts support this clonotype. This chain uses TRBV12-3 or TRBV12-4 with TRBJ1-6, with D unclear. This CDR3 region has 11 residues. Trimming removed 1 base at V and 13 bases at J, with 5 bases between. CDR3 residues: CASSLEGPLHF. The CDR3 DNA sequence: TGTGCCAGCAGTTTAGAGGGTCCCCTCCACTTT.

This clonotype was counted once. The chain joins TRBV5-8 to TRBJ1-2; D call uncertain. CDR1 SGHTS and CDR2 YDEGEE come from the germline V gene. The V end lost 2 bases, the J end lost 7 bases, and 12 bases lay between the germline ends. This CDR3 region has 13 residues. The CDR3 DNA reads TGTGCCAGCAGCTTTGACCCACGGGTTGGCTACACCTTC. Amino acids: CASSFDPRVGYTF.

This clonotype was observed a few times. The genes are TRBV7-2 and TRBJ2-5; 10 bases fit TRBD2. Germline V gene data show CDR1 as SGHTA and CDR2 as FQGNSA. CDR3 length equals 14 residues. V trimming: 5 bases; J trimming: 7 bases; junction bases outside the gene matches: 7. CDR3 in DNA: TGTGCCAGCAGCCCCACTAGCGGGGTTTGGACCCAGTACTTC. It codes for CASSPTSGVWTQYF.

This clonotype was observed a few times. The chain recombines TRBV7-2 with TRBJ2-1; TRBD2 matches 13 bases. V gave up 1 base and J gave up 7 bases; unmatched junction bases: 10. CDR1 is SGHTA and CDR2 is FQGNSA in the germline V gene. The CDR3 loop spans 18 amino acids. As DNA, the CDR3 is TGTGCCAGCAGCTTAGGGGGGAGGGGACTAGCGGGGAAGAATGAGCAGTTCTTC. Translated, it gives CASSLGGRGLAGKNEQFF.

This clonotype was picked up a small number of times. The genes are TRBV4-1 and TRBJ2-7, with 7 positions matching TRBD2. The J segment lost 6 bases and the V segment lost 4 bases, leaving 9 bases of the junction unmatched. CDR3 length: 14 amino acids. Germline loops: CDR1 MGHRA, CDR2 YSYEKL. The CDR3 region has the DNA TGCGCCAGCAGCCCAGGACTAGGGAGAACCGAGCAGTACTTC. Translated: CASSPGLGRTEQYF.

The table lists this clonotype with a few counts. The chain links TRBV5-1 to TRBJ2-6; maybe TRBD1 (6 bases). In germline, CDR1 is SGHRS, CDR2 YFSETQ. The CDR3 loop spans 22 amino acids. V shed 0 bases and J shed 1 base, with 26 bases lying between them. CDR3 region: CASSLALIITDRQKSGANVLTF. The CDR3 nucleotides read TGCGCCAGCAGCTTGGCCCTAATTATTACTGACAGGCAAAAGTCTGGGGCCAACGTCCTGACTTTC.